This T cell receptor beta chain was sequenced in a study of response to subunit inactivated influenza vaccine. A remark on this clonotype: The antigen is not known.

The CDR3 length is 16 residues. V lost 4 bases to trimming and J lost 7 bases; unmatched junction nucleotides: 6. Germline loops: CDR1 LGHDT, CDR2 YNNKEL (reference sequence). In TCRdb, the RT-PCR reads were re-called with MiXCR into one record per CDR3 protein. The sample lists roughly 700,000 distinct CDR3 sequences; 14% were seen once. Study-level findings and limits: That few new T cells are recruited by each seasonal influenza vaccination was the authors' suggestion.

The TCR sequence derives from a man aged 45-60 years who received an inactivated influenza vaccine. The input for sequencing was PBMCs from blood, taken about 14 days before vaccination. J is TRBJ2-1 and V is TRBV3-1; 14 nucleotides align to TRBD2. CDR3: CASSRATSGGANEQFF. The CDR3 DNA follows: TGTGCCAGCAGCCGAGCGACTAGCGGGGGGGCAAATGAGCAGTTCTTC.